Each of the 10 T cell receptor beta chains below was sequenced from the same sample in a study of T cell responses to AZD1222 COVID-19 vaccine. Assay used: immunoSEQ multiplex PCR; TCRdb lists only in-frame clones, some missing. The sample holds around 47,000 clones, roughly 78% seen once. The material sequenced was peripheral blood, taken 28 days after the second dose of the MenACWY control vaccine. The receptors were gathered from an adult who received the MenACWY meningococcal vaccine as a control.

J is TRBJ2-1 and V is TRBV19, with a tentative D call TRBD1 (5 bases). The CDR3 extends over 16 amino acids. The germline V gene encodes CDR1 LNHDA and CDR2 SQIVND (reference sequence). Trimming removed 2 bases from V and 0 bases from J, with 11 bases in between. The CDR3 nucleotides are TGTGCCAGTAGTATAAGAACAGGCCGCTCCTACAATGAGCAGTTCTTC. Its translation is CASSIRTGRSYNEQFF. The variable domain in full, completed from reference TRBV19 and TRBJ2-1, reads DGGITQSPKYLFRKEGQNVTLSCEQNLNHDAMYWYRQDPGQGLRLIYYSQIVNDFQKGDIAEGYSVSREKKESFPLTVTSAQKNPTAFYLCASSIRTGRSYNEQFFGPGTRLTVL.

V usage is TRBV29-1 and J usage is TRBJ1-2; perhaps TRBD1 as D (5 bases). Per the germline V gene, CDR1 is SQVTM and CDR2 is ANQGSEA. The CDR3 loop spans 12 amino acids. Trimming shortened V by 2 bases and J by 5 bases, and 9 bases separated the two germline ends. CDR3 sequence: CSVEREGYGYTF. The CDR3 DNA sequence: TGCAGCGTTGAAAGGGAGGGGTATGGCTACACCTTC.

This clone was counted only a few times. The chain recombines TRBV19 with TRBJ1-6; D unclear. The V end was cut by 3 bases, the J end by 10 bases, with 16 bases between. There are 15 residues in the CDR3. Germline assignment: CDR1 LNHDA and CDR2 SQIVND (reference sequence). For the CDR3, the DNA is TGTGCCAGTAGTATCGGGTCCCCGGATCGATCACCCCTCCACTTT. Translating gives CASSIGSPDRSPLHF.

This clone was counted a few times. The chain has TRBV12-5 and TRBJ1-4, with D tentatively TRBD1 (6 bases). Trimming took 8 bases from V and 9 from J, leaving 10 bases between them. The length of the CDR3 is 11 residues. The germline V gene has CDR1 LGHNT and CDR2 FRNRAP. CDR3 amino acids: CASLQGQKLFF. The CDR3, as DNA: TGTGCTAGTTTGCAGGGGCAAAAACTGTTTTTT.

V and J are TRBV10-3 and TRBJ1-1; tentative D call: TRBD1 (6 bases). The CDR3 loop spans 16 amino acids. Germline CDR1 reads ENHRY; CDR2 reads SYGVKD. With 6 bases removed from V and 3 bases from J, the gap between germline ends came to 20 bases. CDR3 sequence (DNA): TGTGCCATCAGCTCCAGGGGCCCGGGGTCTGACACTGAAGCTTTCTTT. Encoded protein: CAISSRGPGSDTEAFF.

The chain links TRBV5-1 to TRBJ2-2; possibly TRBD1 for D (5 bases). This CDR3 is built from 14 residues. The germline V and J ends were trimmed by 4 bases and 4 bases, with 11 bases remaining between them. In germline, CDR1 is SGHRS, CDR2 YFSETQ. CDR3 coding DNA: TGCGCCAGCAGCATTACCAGGGTCACCGGGGAGCTGTTTTTT. Translation gives CASSITRVTGELFF. Combining the CDR3 with reference TRBV5-1 and TRBJ2-2 gives the whole variable domain KAGVTQTPRYLIKTRGQQVTLSCSPISGHRSVSWYQQTPGQGLQFLFEYFSETQRNKGNFPGRFSGRQFSNSRSEMNVSTLELGDSALYLCASSITRVTGELFFGEGSRLTVL.

The chain is built from TRBV6-6 and TRBJ2-5; 7 positions match TRBD2. The CDR3 covers 16 residues. J lost 3 bases, V lost 6 bases, and 13 bases had no gene match. Germline V gives CDR1 MNHNY, CDR2 SVGAGI (reference sequence). CDR3 bases: TGTGCCAGCAGACCTTCAACAGGTGGGGGGGAAGAGACCCAGTACTTC. Translating it yields CASRPSTGGGEETQYF.

CDR3 coding DNA: TGTGCCATCAGTCCGGACAGGGGGGGTGCGAGTGGCGAGCAGTACTTC. It translates to CAISPDRGGASGEQYF. This chain links TRBV10-3 with TRBJ2-7; TRBD1 agrees at 10 bases. Germline V gene sequence: CDR1 ENHRY, CDR2 SYGVKD. This CDR3 region has 16 residues. V was pared by 5 bases and J by 6 bases, with 13 bases of the junction left unmatched.

The chain couples TRBV9 to TRBJ1-6, with D maybe TRBD1 (5 bases). The germline V gene encodes CDR1 SGDLS and CDR2 YYNGEE. Trimming left V 0 bases short and J 6 bases short, with 10 bases between. The length of the CDR3 is 15 residues. The CDR3, as DNA: TGTGCCAGCAGCGTAGGGCAGGGTCGTAATTCACCCCTCCACTTT. It encodes CASSVGQGRNSPLHF.

This clone was detected only once. V usage is TRBV7-9 and J usage is TRBJ1-2, with D uncertain. From germline, CDR1 is SEHNR and CDR2 FQNEAQ (reference sequence). This CDR3 is built from 12 residues. V lost 2 bases and J 5 bases, leaving 6 bases between the germline ends. The CDR3 here is CASSLRLYGYTF. The CDR3 nucleotides read TGTGCCAGCAGCTTACGCCTATATGGCTACACCTTC.